The source of this T cell receptor (beta chain) is a study of T cells in Graves' hyperthyroidism and ophthalmopathy. There are many counts of this clonotype. Antigen unknown. Findings and limits, study-wide: Blood shared most expanded thyroid clonotypes above 0.001.

RNA transcripts served as the template for amplifying TCR beta CDR3 regions. The TCR CDR3 was amplified in a first-round RT-PCR using the HTBI primer set. MiXCR was run by TCRdb on the multiplex PCR reads, yielding one entry per CDR3 protein. The data show 450,000 to 550,000 distinct CDR3 sequences, around 24% seen once. V was shortened by 3 bases and J by 2 bases, with 13 bases between the two germline ends. The CDR3 sequence is 16 residues long. Germline loops: CDR1 MNHEY, CDR2 SVGAGI. The chain employs TRBV6-5 and TRBJ2-2; possibly TRBD1 or TRBD2 for D (5 bases each). The TCR sequence derives from a woman between 25 and 40 years old with Graves' ophthalmopathy. Material: blood. The CDR3 nucleotides read TGTGCCAGCAGTTATGGGGGATCGGGCAACACCGGGGAGCTGTTTTTT. As protein: CASSYGGSGNTGELFF.